The 32 T cell receptor beta chains given below trace back to one sample, sequenced in a study of T cell changes during pregnancy in multiple sclerosis (dated by TCRdb to between 2018 and 2020). Library method: the immunoSEQ multiplex PCR assay. TCRdb provides this immuneACCESS table in a form limited to in-frame rearrangements. Some clones are lacking; in checked studies, under half of them reflect an unresolved V gene, and why the rest are absent is not known. A total of 30,000 to 40,000 clones appear in this sample, around 94% of them only once. The ten biggest clones cover approximately 8.3% of the sample. Sequenced here: CD8+ T cells from peripheral blood mononuclear cells, sampled in the third trimester of pregnancy. These receptors were obtained from a female donor with multiple sclerosis, enrolled in a pregnancy study.

This clone was picked up one time. The V gene is TRBV27, the J gene TRBJ2-1; tentatively, D is TRBD2 (5 bases). Between the trimmed V and J ends, which lost 3 bases and 8 bases, there was a span of 11 bases. The CDR3 contains 13 residues. CDR1 is MNHEY and CDR2 is SMNVEV in the germline V gene (reference sequence). The CDR3 DNA reads as TGTGCCAGCAGTTTTACTAGTAGCGATGAGCAGTTCTTC. Protein sequence: CASSFTSSDEQFF.

This chain uses TRBV29-1 with TRBJ2-1, with 13 positions matching TRBD2. Unmatched junction bases numbered 3, after V lost 4 bases and J lost 6 bases. Germline V gives CDR1 SQVTM, CDR2 ANQGSEA. CDR3 length equals 14 residues. The CDR3 region has the DNA TGCAGCGTTGGGGGACTAGCGGGATTCAATGAGCAGTTCTTC. As protein: CSVGGLAGFNEQFF.

This chain links TRBV6-1 with TRBJ2-3, with D perhaps matching TRBD1 (7 bases). V lost 9 bases to trimming and J lost 4 bases, with 17 bases between them. The CDR3 is 14 residues long. Germline V CDR1 and CDR2: MNHNS, SASEGT. The CDR3 region is CASAGQPSADTQYF. In DNA, the CDR3 is TGTGCCAGTGCGGGACAGCCTTCGGCAGATACGCAGTATTTT.

V is TRBV7-3 and J is TRBJ1-1; possible D gene TRBD1, 5 bases. The V and J ends lost 5 bases and 1 base respectively, with 14 bases between them. The CDR3 length is 15 residues. Germline assignment: CDR1 SGHTA and CDR2 FQGTGA. The CDR3 loop is CASSPMGGSNTEAFF. The CDR3 DNA sequence: TGTGCCAGCAGCCCCATGGGGGGGTCGAACACTGAAGCTTTCTTT.

The chain employs TRBV9 and TRBJ2-1, with 11 bases lining up with TRBD2. Germline CDR1 reads SGDLS; CDR2 reads YYNGEE. V lost 4 bases, J lost 7 bases, and 7 bases stayed unmatched. The CDR3 loop spans 15 amino acids. The CDR3 bases are TGTGCCAGCAGCCCTCCCGGGACTAGCGGAAATGAGCAGTTCTTC. Translated: CASSPPGTSGNEQFF.

This clone occurred once. V is TRBV5-1 and J is TRBJ2-7; D perhaps matches TRBD2 (6 bases). Germline V gene lookup returns CDR1 SGHRS and CDR2 YFSETQ. CDR3 length equals 15 residues. The V and J ends lost 4 bases and 2 bases respectively, with 16 bases between them. CDR3 nucleotide sequence: TGCGCCAGCAGCGGGGGGACGAAGCCGCCCTACGAGCAGTACTTC. It specifies CASSGGTKPPYEQYF.

The chain has TRBV5-1 and TRBJ2-2; D remains unclear. Trimming removed 2 bases from V and 2 bases from J, with 19 bases in between. This CDR3 comprises 18 residues. Germline V gives CDR1 SGHRS, CDR2 YFSETQ. CDR3 nucleotides: TGCGCCAGCAGCTTCCCGAGCGAGTTGCCCTTTAACACCGGGGAGCTGTTTTTT. Its translation is CASSFPSELPFNTGELFF.

Only a few counts were recorded for this clone. The chain employs TRBV9 and TRBJ1-4, with 9 bases fitting TRBD1. V trimming: 4 bases; J trimming: 5 bases; junction bases outside the gene matches: 9. CDR3 size: 16 residues. Germline V CDR1 and CDR2: SGDLS, YYNGEE. The CDR3 loop is CASSPPYGQGNEKLFF. CDR3 nucleotides: TGTGCCAGCAGCCCGCCTTACGGACAGGGGAATGAAAAACTGTTTTTT.

This chain connects TRBV7-6 to TRBJ2-2; possible D gene TRBD1, 6 bases. The germline CDR1 and CDR2 sequences are SGHVS and FNYEAQ. Trimming shortened V by 4 bases and J by 7 bases, and 13 bases separated the two germline ends. The CDR3 has 14 residues. This chain's CDR3 is CASSYGQNDGELFF. The CDR3 DNA reads TGTGCCAGCAGCTACGGACAGAACGACGGGGAGCTGTTTTTT.

The chain combines TRBV9 with TRBJ2-3; 8 positions match TRBD2. The CDR3 extends over 16 amino acids. V shed 3 bases and J 2 bases; nucleotides not matched to a gene: 8. Germline V gene data show CDR1 as SGDLS and CDR2 as YYNGEE. In nucleotides, the CDR3 is TGTGCCAGCAGCGCGTCTGGCGGGGGGTTCACAGATACGCAGTATTTT. It specifies CASSASGGGFTDTQYF.

CDR3 in DNA: TGTGCCAGCAGCCCCCTCGCAGGGATGAACACTGAAGCTTTCTTT. This sequence encodes CASSPLAGMNTEAFF. The genes are TRBV7-9 and TRBJ1-1; D may be TRBD1 (5 bases). There are 15 residues in the CDR3. Germline V gives CDR1 SEHNR, CDR2 FQNEAQ (reference sequence). The ends were cut back, 5 bases at V and 0 bases at J, with 13 bases in the middle.

The chain joins TRBV5-6 to TRBJ1-2, with 8 bases lining up with TRBD1. CDR3 size: 15 residues. Germline CDR1 SGHDT, CDR2 YYEEEE. V gave up 2 bases and J gave up 3 bases; unmatched junction bases: 6. In DNA, the CDR3 is TGTGCCAGCAGCTTTGCGACAGGGGCGGACTATGGCTACACCTTC. Its protein product is CASSFATGADYGYTF.

This chain connects TRBV27 to TRBJ1-6; no firm D call. Germline lookup yields CDR1 MNHEY and CDR2 SMNVEV (reference sequence). This CDR3 has 13 amino acids. V dropped 4 bases and J dropped 14 bases, with 15 bases sitting between them. CDR3 nucleotide sequence: TGTGCCAGCAGTTCTATCCCCCCGGTGACCCTCCACTTT. Residues: CASSSIPPVTLHF.

The rearrangement joins TRBV5-1 to TRBJ1-1; a possible D gene is TRBD1 (5 bases). Germline lookup yields CDR1 SGHRS and CDR2 YFSETQ. Trimming removed 3 bases from V and 5 bases from J, with 17 bases in between. There are 15 residues in the CDR3. For the CDR3, the DNA is TGCGCCAGCAGCTCGGGTCGGCAGGGAGGTACTGAAGCTTTCTTT. Protein: CASSSGRQGGTEAFF.

The V and J genes are TRBV19 and TRBJ2-2; D is unclear. The CDR3 has 15 residues. Deletions cut 4 bases from V and 1 base from J, with 10 bases between. Germline V gene data show CDR1 as LNHDA and CDR2 as SQIVND (reference sequence). As DNA, the CDR3 is TGTGCCAGTAGTACTTCTGCAGAGAACACCGGGGAGCTGTTTTTT. It encodes CASSTSAENTGELFF.

The chain combines TRBV6-1 with TRBJ1-6; 7 bases agree with TRBD1. J gave up 9 bases and V 2 bases, and 1 base lay outside the gene matches. From germline, CDR1 is MNHNS and CDR2 SASEGT. The CDR3 is made up of 13 amino acids. The CDR3 region is CASSERQGSPLHF. CDR3 sequence (DNA): TGTGCCAGCAGTGAAAGACAGGGTTCACCCCTCCACTTT.

J is TRBJ1-2 and V is TRBV5-1, with 7 bases fitting TRBD1. V lost 8 bases, J lost 1 base, and 8 bases stayed unmatched. The CDR3 totals 14 residues. CDR1 and CDR2 (germline): SGHRS, YFSETQ. The CDR3 coding sequence is TGCGCCAGGGTGGACAGGAGCCATAACTATGGCTACACCTTC. This codes for CARVDRSHNYGYTF.

Notes on this clone: Other DNA sequences in the same sample also yield this CDR3. The chain combines TRBV11-2 with TRBJ1-2; TRBD1 aligns across 7 bases. The CDR3 has 14 residues. The germline V gene encodes CDR1 SGHAT and CDR2 FQNNGV. The V segment lost 1 base and the J segment 5 bases; nucleotides outside the gene matches: 4. Here the CDR3 reads CASSLGQGDYGYTF. The CDR3 nucleotides read TGTGCCAGCAGCTTAGGGCAGGGGGATTATGGCTACACCTTC.

V is TRBV20-1 and J is TRBJ2-5; weak D call: TRBD2 (5 bases). V lost 3 bases, J lost 5 bases, and 7 bases lay in between. The germline gives CDR1 DFQATT, CDR2 SNEGSKA (reference sequence). The CDR3 is 11 amino acids. In DNA form, the CDR3 reads TGCAGTGCTAGCTCGGGGGAGACCCAGTACTTC. Protein: CSASSGETQYF.

V usage is TRBV13 and J usage is TRBJ2-5; D perhaps matches TRBD1 (6 bases). Germline V gene sequence: CDR1 PRHDT, CDR2 FYEKMQ (reference sequence). The CDR3 loop spans 17 amino acids. Trimming left V 0 bases short and J 2 bases short, with 16 bases between. CDR3: CASSLGPGWGRQETQYF. CDR3 in DNA: TGTGCCAGCAGCTTAGGGCCCGGCTGGGGGCGGCAAGAGACCCAGTACTTC. The full variable domain, with the rest looked up from reference TRBV13 and TRBJ2-5, is AAGVIQSPRHLIKEKRETATLKCYPIPRHDTVYWYQQGPGQDPQFLISFYEKMQSDKGSIPDRFSAQQFSDYHSELNMSSLELGDSALYFCASSLGPGWGRQETQYFGPGTRLLVL.

V and J are TRBV11-2 and TRBJ2-5; TRBD1 might be the D (5 bases). Looked up from germline, CDR1 is SGHAT and CDR2 is FQNNGV. The length of the CDR3 is 15 residues. V lost 5 bases and J lost 4, with 17 bases in between. This CDR3 reads CASSPLWGPRETQYF. CDR3 DNA: TGTGCCAGCAGCCCCCTATGGGGCCCCCGAGAGACCCAGTACTTC. Filled out from reference TRBV11-2 and TRBJ2-5, the complete variable domain reads EAGVAQSPRYKIIEKRQSVAFWCNPISGHATLYWYQQILGQGPKLLIQFQNNGVVDDSQLPKDRFSAERLKGVDSTLKIQPAKLEDSAVYLCASSPLWGPRETQYFGPGTRLLVL.

The gene calls are TRBV4-1 and TRBJ2-3; 9 bases agree with TRBD2. CDR1 and CDR2 from the germline V gene are MGHRA and YSYEKL. The CDR3 sequence is 16 residues long. Trimming cost V 1 base and J 1 base; bases outside gene matches: 3. CDR3 sequence reads: CASSQVAGDGTDTQYF. The CDR3 DNA reads TGCGCCAGCAGCCAAGTAGCGGGGGATGGCACAGATACGCAGTATTTT.

The V and J genes are TRBV7-8 and TRBJ1-1, with TRBD1 identical over 7 bases. The CDR3 is made up of 13 amino acids. CDR1 is SGHVS and CDR2 is FQNEAQ in the germline V gene. V shed 8 bases and J 1 base; nucleotides not matched to a gene: 4. In DNA form, the CDR3 reads TGTGCCAGCTTGCGGACAGGGAACACTGAAGCTTTCTTT. Encoded protein: CASLRTGNTEAFF.

The gene calls are TRBV2 and TRBJ2-5; no reliable D call. Germline assignment: CDR1 SNHLY and CDR2 FYNNEI. V shed 6 bases and J shed 4 bases, with 6 bases lying between them. This CDR3 spans 11 amino acids. The CDR3 coding sequence is TGTGCCAGCAGCCCCGGAGAGACCCAGTACTTC. Its translation: CASSPGETQYF. The variable domain in full, with the rest retrieved from reference TRBV2 and TRBJ2-5, is EPEVTQTPSHQVTQMGQEVILRCVPISNHLYFYWYRQILGQKVEFLVSFYNNEISEKSEIFDDQFSVERPDGSNFTLKIRSTKLEDSAMYFCASSPGETQYFGPGTRLLVL.

The rearrangement joins TRBV6-6 to TRBJ1-2; D not certain. This CDR3 is 14 amino acids long. Germline values: CDR1 MNHNY, CDR2 SVGAGI (reference sequence). V was cut by 2 bases and J by 3 bases, with 10 bases left in between. The CDR3 reads CASSYTGFDYGYTF. DNA for the CDR3: TGTGCCAGCAGTTACACCGGGTTTGACTATGGCTACACCTTC.

CDR3: CASMDRNTGELFF. The CDR3 DNA follows: TGCGCCAGCATGGACAGAAACACCGGGGAGCTGTTTTTT. This chain connects TRBV10-1 to TRBJ2-2; D may be TRBD1 (6 bases). V was shortened by 7 bases and J by 2 bases, with 8 bases between the two germline ends. Germline V CDR1 and CDR2: WNHNN, SYGVQD (reference sequence). The CDR3 has 13 residues.

This CDR3 is CATVSLDGETQYF. The CDR3 DNA reads TGTGCCACAGTTTCCCTAGATGGGGAGACCCAGTACTTC. The chain couples TRBV10-3 to TRBJ2-5, with D unresolved. CDR1 ENHRY and CDR2 SYGVKD come from the germline V gene. Trimming left V 10 bases short and J 5 bases short, with 17 bases between. The CDR3 loop spans 13 amino acids.

This clone has a single count. The chain links TRBV7-3 to TRBJ2-3; 7 bases map to TRBD2. The CDR3 totals 15 residues. Germline CDR1 reads SGHTA; CDR2 reads FQGTGA. Trimming took 5 bases from V and 2 from J; bases not matched to a gene: 7. CDR3 coding DNA: TGTGCCAGCAGCCCGTCGACTAGCCTCACAGATACGCAGTATTTT. Protein product: CASSPSTSLTDTQYF.

The rearrangement joins TRBV9 to TRBJ2-2; 10 positions match TRBD1. CDR3 length equals 15 residues. J gave up 6 bases and V 4 bases, and 6 bases lay outside the gene matches. The germline V gene has CDR1 SGDLS and CDR2 YYNGEE. DNA of the CDR3: TGTGCCAGCAGCTCTAGGACAGGGGGATCCGGGGAGCTGTTTTTT. Its protein is CASSSRTGGSGELFF.

The gene calls are TRBV19 and TRBJ1-5; D gene uncertain. V was cut by 7 bases and J by 3 bases, with 10 bases left in between. CDR3 length: 13 residues. From germline, CDR1 is LNHDA and CDR2 SQIVND (reference sequence). The CDR3 region has the DNA TGTGCCAGTACAAACGAGTTCAATCAGCCCCAGCATTTT. Residues: CASTNEFNQPQHF.

Details on this clone: A junction end diverges from the germline sequence, so it may reflect a read error. The chain links TRBV7-7 to TRBJ1-3; the match to TRBD1 covers 9 bases. Germline CDR1 and CDR2: SSHAT and FNYEAQ (reference sequence). The CDR3 has 15 amino acids. The CDR3 reads CASSLGTGRGNTIYF. The CDR3 DNA sequence: TGTGCTAGCAGCTTAGGGACAGGGCGCGGAAACACCATATATTTT.

J is TRBJ1-1 and V is TRBV4-1; TRBD1 is a possible D gene (5 bases). The CDR3 runs to 14 residues. Trimming cost V 0 bases and J 4 bases, with 9 bases left between them. CDR1 MGHRA and CDR2 YSYEKL come from the germline V gene. For the CDR3, the DNA is TGCGCCAGCAGCCAAGATAGGGGTTCCACTGAAGCTTTCTTT. Amino acid sequence: CASSQDRGSTEAFF.